This entry lists 12 T cell receptor beta chains sequenced from one sample in a study of T cells in Graves' hyperthyroidism and ophthalmopathy. Amplification of TCR beta CDR3 regions used RNA as the template. The HTBI primer set served for first-round RT-PCR of the TCR CDR3. TCRdb re-called the multiplex PCR reads with MiXCR, one entry per CDR3 protein. The sample lists about 180,000 distinct CDR3 sequences, approximately 17% seen once, with roughly 32% in the top ten. Sequencing was performed on blood. The receptors shown here come from a woman in her 50s with Graves' hyperthyroidism.

At least ten counts were recorded for this clonotype. The chain joins TRBV28 to TRBJ1-5; D is ambiguous. The CDR3 consists of 15 residues. Germline loops: CDR1 MDHEN, CDR2 SYDVKM. V dropped 1 base and J dropped 0 bases, with 7 bases sitting between them. The CDR3 loop is CASSLFGGSNQPQHF. The CDR3 region has the DNA TGTGCCAGCAGTTTATTTGGTGGTAGCAATCAGCCCCAGCATTTT.

This clonotype was picked up many times. This chain joins TRBV20-1 and TRBJ2-3, with 12 bases matching TRBD2. Germline V gene data show CDR1 as DFQATT and CDR2 as SNEGSKA (reference sequence). V was clipped by 5 bases and J by 2 bases; unmatched bases: 5. The CDR3 consists of 15 residues. This CDR3 is CSASGLAGFTDTQYF. CDR3 coding DNA: TGCAGTGCTTCTGGACTAGCGGGGTTCACAGATACGCAGTATTTT.

This clonotype was seen repeatedly, ten times or more. This sequence joins TRBV12-3 or TRBV12-4 and TRBJ2-7; no firm D call. The CDR3 has 15 amino acids. Trimming took off 5 bases at V and 4 bases at J, with 18 bases between the two ends. CDR3 residues: CASSPEEFFPYEQYF. The CDR3 region has the DNA TGTGCCAGCAGTCCCGAGGAGTTTTTCCCTTACGAGCAGTACTTC.

This chain links TRBV15 with TRBJ2-5; D is undetermined. The V and J ends lost 3 bases and 5 bases respectively, with 7 bases between them. This CDR3 is built from 12 residues. Looked up from germline, CDR1 is LNHNV and CDR2 is YYDKDF (reference sequence). CDR3 amino acids: CATSSTDETQYF. The CDR3 DNA follows: TGTGCCACCAGCAGCACCGATGAGACCCAGTACTTC.

The V call is TRBV7-9, the J call TRBJ1-6, with D unresolved. Trimming stripped 0 bases from V and 9 bases from J, with 9 bases between. Germline loops: CDR1 SEHNR, CDR2 FQNEAQ (reference sequence). The CDR3 is 14 amino acids. The CDR3 region has the DNA TGTGCCAGCAGCTTAGCGTCCTCGGGTTCACCCCTCCACTTT. It encodes CASSLASSGSPLHF.

This clonotype was counted at least ten times. The V gene is TRBV6-5, the J gene TRBJ1-6; D call uncertain. The germline V gene encodes CDR1 MNHEY and CDR2 SVGAGI. V was cut by 0 bases and J by 10 bases, with 16 bases left in between. There are 16 residues in the CDR3. The CDR3 is CASSYSKRGLRSPLHF. DNA for the CDR3: TGTGCCAGCAGTTACTCGAAAAGAGGGCTTCGGTCACCCCTCCACTTT.

This clonotype was counted between two and nine times. The chain is built from TRBV20-1 and TRBJ1-5; the match to TRBD1 covers 7 bases. The CDR3 sequence is 17 residues long. Germline values: CDR1 DFQATT, CDR2 SNEGSKA (reference sequence). Trimming removed 3 bases from V and 0 bases from J; junction bases left unmatched: 11. CDR3 DNA sequence: TGCAGTGCTAGTACCGGGACAGCCGGTTATAGCAATCAGCCCCAGCATTTT. It specifies CSASTGTAGYSNQPQHF.

In its sample, this clonotype was seen a few times. The rearrangement links TRBV18 to TRBJ1-3; D not certain. The CDR3 extends over 15 amino acids. The germline CDR1 and CDR2 sequences are KGHSH and LQKENI. The V end lost 0 bases, the J end lost 5 bases, and 11 bases lay between the germline ends. CDR3 amino acids: CASSPPGIGRNTIYF. The CDR3, as DNA: TGTGCCAGCTCACCACCGGGCATAGGGCGAAACACCATATATTTT.

Details on this clonotype: This may stem from a read error, because a much larger clone lies one nucleotide away. The CDR3 ends on some other residue instead of the conserved phenylalanine or tryptophan, so this is likely a read error. This chain uses TRBV7-2 with TRBJ2-1; D remains unclear. The CDR3 totals 16 residues. Trimming removed 1 base from V and 1 base from J, with 11 bases in between. CDR1 and CDR2 from the germline V gene are SGHTA and FQGNSA. CDR3 region: CASSLGFGFSYNEQFL. As DNA, the CDR3 is TGTGCCAGCAGCTTAGGGTTCGGCTTTTCCTACAATGAGCAGTTCCTC.

This clonotype was observed at least ten times. The CDR3 sequence is CAAGTSEETQYF. The CDR3 DNA sequence: TGTGCCGCCGGGACTTCGGAAGAGACCCAGTACTTC. This chain connects TRBV10-3 to TRBJ2-5; a possible D gene is TRBD2 (6 bases). Trimming removed 11 bases at V and 3 bases at J, with 13 bases between. Germline V gene sequence: CDR1 ENHRY, CDR2 SYGVKD. The CDR3 has 12 amino acids.

This clonotype was found many times. The V gene is TRBV11-2, the J gene TRBJ1-5, with D possibly matching TRBD1 (5 bases). Germline V gene sequence: CDR1 SGHAT, CDR2 FQNNGV. This CDR3 is 14 amino acids long. V lost 2 bases and J lost 6, with 11 bases in between. The CDR3 protein is CASSLPGHGQPQHF. CDR3 coding DNA: TGTGCCAGCAGCTTACCAGGGCACGGTCAGCCCCAGCATTTT.

In this sample, this clonotype turned up many times. The chain carries TRBV5-1 and TRBJ1-1; D perhaps matches TRBD1 (5 bases). This CDR3 is 14 amino acids long. Trimming removed 3 bases from V and 5 bases from J, with 14 bases in between. Germline V gene data show CDR1 as SGHRS and CDR2 as YFSETQ. The CDR3 bases are TGCGCCAGCAGCTACGGGACCGAGGGAACTGAAGCTTTCTTT. Encoded protein: CASSYGTEGTEAFF.